The rows below give T cell receptor beta chains drawn from one sample of a study of shared clonotypes between healthy human individuals. The repertoire was sequenced with immunoSEQ multiplex PCR; TCRdb's copy has only in-frame clones and lacks some. The table has roughly 2.2 million clones, around 90% seen once; the top ten hold more than 0.35%. Sequenced input: naive CD4+ T cells from PBMCs. These receptors came from a man between 18 and 29 years old in good health. Some clones in this sample may be carry-over from other donors' samples. The CDR3 runs from the conserved cysteine through the conserved F or W. D genes are given only for firm matches. The size entry is marked missing in some rows and otherwise reads once, few, many or a size class.

j_call clone_size d_call v_call cdr3_aa cdr3_nt
TRBJ2-7 . TRBD2 TRBV28 CAEGAGGLHEQYF TGTGCCGAGGGGGCGGGAGGGCTCCACGAGCAGTACTTC
TRBJ2-2 . . TRBV5-1 CASSFSGATNTGELFF TGCGCCAGCAGCTTCTCAGGGGCGACGAACACCGGGGAGCTGTTTTTT
TRBJ2-7 . TRBD1 TRBV5-1 CASSATGQGLSYEQYF TGCGCCAGCAGCGCCACGGGACAGGGTCTTTCCTACGAGCAGTACTTC
TRBJ1-5 . . TRBV28 CASLTSQAAGDNQPQHF TGTGCCAGCCTCACTTCCCAGGCGGCAGGGGACAATCAGCCCCAGCATTTT
TRBJ1-4 once . TRBV30 CACWPAGGATNEKLFF TGTGCCTGTTGGCCTGCGGGGGGGGCGACTAATGAAAAACTGTTTTTT
TRBJ2-5 . TRBD2 TRBV7-2 CASSLRAGEGETQYF TGTGCCAGCAGCCTGCGAGCGGGAGAGGGGGAGACCCAGTACTTC
TRBJ2-1 . TRBD2 TRBV5-1 CASSSGGGLAGPRLANEQFF TGCGCCAGCAGCTCGGGGGGCGGGCTAGCGGGACCGCGCTTGGCCAATGAGCAGTTCTTC
TRBJ2-7 . . TRBV6-1 CASSEVGEGGSYEQYF TGTGCCAGCAGTGAAGTGGGGGAGGGGGGGTCCTACGAGCAGTACTTC
TRBJ1-2 once TRBD1 TRBV5-6 CASSLDRAMEPYGYTF TGTGCCAGCAGCCTGGACAGGGCCATGGAGCCTTATGGCTACACCTTC
TRBJ2-2 . TRBD2 TRBV27 CASSLSGLAGGVSNTGELFF TGTGCCAGCAGTTTGTCGGGACTAGCGGGAGGAGTTTCGAACACCGGGGAGCTGTTTTTT
TRBJ1-5 . . TRBV2 CASGGGVNQPQHF TGTGCCAGCGGTGGGGGGGTCAATCAGCCCCAGCATTTT
TRBJ2-2 once TRBD2 TRBV7-9 CASSPPKGAGASGELFF TGTGCCAGCAGCCCACCAAAAGGGGCGGGAGCATCCGGGGAGCTGTTTTTT
TRBJ1-1 . . TRBV5-1 CASSLAGGNTEAFF TGCGCCAGCAGCTTGGCTGGGGGGAACACTGAAGCTTTCTTT
TRBJ2-5 . . TRBV20-1 CSAFPSETQYF TGCAGTGCTTTCCCCTCAGAGACCCAGTACTTC